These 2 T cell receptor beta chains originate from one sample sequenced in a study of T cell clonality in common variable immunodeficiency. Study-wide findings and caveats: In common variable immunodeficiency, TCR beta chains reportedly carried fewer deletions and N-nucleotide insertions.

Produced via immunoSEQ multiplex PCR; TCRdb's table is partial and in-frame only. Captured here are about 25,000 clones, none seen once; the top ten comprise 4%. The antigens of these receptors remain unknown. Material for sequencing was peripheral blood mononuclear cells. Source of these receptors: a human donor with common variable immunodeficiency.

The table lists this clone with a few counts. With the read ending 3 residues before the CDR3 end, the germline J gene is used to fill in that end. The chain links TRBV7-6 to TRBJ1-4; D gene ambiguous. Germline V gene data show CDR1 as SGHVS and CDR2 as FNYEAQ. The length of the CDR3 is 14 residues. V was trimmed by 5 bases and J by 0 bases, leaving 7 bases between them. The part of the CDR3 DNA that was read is TGTGCCAGCAGCCCCCAAACAACTAATGAAAAA. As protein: CASSPQTTNEK. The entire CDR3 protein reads CASSPQTTNEKLFF.

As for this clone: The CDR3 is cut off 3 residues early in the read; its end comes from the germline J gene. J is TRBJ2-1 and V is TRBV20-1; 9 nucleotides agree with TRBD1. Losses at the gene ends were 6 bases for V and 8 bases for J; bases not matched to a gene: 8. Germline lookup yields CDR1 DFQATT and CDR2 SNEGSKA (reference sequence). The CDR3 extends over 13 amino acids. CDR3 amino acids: CSAPGQGYDEQFF. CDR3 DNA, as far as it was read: TGCAGTGCCCCGGGACAGGGTTACGATGAG.